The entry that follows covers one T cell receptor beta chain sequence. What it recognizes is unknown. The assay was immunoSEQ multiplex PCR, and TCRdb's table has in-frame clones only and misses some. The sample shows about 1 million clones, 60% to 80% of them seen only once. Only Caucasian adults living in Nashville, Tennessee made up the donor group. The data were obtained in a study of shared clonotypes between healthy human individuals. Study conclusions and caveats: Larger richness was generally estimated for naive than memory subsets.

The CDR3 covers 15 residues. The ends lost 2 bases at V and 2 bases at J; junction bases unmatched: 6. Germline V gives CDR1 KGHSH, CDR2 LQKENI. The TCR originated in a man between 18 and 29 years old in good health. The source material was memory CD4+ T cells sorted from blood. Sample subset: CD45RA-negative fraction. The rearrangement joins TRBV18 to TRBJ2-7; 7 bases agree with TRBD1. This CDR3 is CASSPATGTAYEQYF. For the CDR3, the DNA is TGTGCCAGCTCACCAGCAACCGGGACAGCCTACGAGCAGTACTTC. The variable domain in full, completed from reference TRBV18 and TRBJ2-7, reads NAGVMQNPRHLVRRRGQEARLRCSPMKGHSHVYWYRQLPEEGLKFMVYLQKENIIDESGMPKERFSAEFPKEGPSILRIQQVVRGDSAAYFCASSPATGTAYEQYFGPGTRLTVT.